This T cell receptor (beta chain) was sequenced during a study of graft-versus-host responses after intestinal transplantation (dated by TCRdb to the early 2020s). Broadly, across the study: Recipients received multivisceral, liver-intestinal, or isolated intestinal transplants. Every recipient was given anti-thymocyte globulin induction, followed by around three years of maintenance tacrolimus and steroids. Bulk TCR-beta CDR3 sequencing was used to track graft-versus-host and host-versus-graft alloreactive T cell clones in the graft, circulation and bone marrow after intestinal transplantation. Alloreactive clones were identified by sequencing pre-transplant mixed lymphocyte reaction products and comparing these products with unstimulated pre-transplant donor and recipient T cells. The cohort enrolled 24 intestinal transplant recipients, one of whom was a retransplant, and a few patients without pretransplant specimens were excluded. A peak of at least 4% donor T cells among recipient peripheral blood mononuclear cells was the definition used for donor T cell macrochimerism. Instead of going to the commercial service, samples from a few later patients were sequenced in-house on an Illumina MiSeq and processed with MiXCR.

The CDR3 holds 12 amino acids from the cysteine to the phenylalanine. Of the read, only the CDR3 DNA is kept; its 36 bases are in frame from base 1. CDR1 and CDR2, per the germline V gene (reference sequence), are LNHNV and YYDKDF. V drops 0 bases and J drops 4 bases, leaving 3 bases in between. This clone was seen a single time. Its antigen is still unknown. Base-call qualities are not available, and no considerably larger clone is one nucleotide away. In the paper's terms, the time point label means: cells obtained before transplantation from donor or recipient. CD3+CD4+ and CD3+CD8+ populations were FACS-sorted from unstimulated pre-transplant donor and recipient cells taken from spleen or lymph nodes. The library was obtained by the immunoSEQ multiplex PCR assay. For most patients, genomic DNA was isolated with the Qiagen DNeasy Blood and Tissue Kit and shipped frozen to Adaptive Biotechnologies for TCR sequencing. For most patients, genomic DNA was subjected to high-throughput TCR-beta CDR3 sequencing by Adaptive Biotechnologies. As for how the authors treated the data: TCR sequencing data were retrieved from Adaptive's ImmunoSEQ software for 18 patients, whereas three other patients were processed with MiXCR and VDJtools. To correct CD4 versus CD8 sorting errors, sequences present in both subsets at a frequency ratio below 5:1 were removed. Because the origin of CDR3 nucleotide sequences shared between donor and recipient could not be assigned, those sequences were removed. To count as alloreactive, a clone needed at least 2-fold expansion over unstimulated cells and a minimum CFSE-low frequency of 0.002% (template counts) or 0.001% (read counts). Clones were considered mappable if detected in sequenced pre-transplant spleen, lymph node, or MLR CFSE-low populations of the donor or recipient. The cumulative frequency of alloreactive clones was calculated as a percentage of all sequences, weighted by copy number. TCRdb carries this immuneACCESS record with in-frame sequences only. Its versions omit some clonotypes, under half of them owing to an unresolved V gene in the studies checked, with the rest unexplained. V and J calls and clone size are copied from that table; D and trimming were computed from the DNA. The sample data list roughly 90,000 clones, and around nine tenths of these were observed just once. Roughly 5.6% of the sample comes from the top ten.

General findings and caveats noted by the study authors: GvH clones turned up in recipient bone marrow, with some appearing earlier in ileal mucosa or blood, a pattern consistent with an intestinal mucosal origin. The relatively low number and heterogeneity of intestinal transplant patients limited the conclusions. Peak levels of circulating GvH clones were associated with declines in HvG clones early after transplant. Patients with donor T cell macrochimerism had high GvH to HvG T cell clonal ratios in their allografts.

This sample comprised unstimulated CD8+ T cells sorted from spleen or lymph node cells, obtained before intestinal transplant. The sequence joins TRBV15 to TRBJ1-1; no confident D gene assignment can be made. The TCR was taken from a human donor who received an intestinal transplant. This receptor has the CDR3 CATSRDGTEAFF. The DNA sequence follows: TGTGCCACCAGCAGAGATGGCACTGAAGCTTTCTTT.